This TCR beta chain emerged from a study of radiation and T cells in renal cell carcinoma. On the study more broadly: Nephrectomy followed 15 Gy stereotactic body radiation by 4 weeks. Broader study findings: Baseline intratumoral clonotype presence is unknown without pretreatment biopsies. In blood, top tumor clones expanded by 2 weeks, shrinking by 4.

Germline CDR1 SGHTA, CDR2 FQGTGA. This CDR3 is 14 amino acids long. Between the trimmed V and J ends, which lost 5 bases and 2 bases, there was a span of 12 bases. Time point of the sample: blood 2 weeks post-SBRT. The treatment here: 15 Gy SBRT to primary tumor, nephrectomy 4 weeks later. The table came from immunoSEQ multiplex PCR; TCRdb's copy has only in-frame clones and leaves some out. Altogether about 49,000 clones are present, 75% to 85% being singletons, with the ten largest covering about 28%. Regarding this clone: Its antigen remains unknown.

The rearrangement joins TRBV7-3 to TRBJ2-5, with D hard to call. This clonotype originated in an older woman with renal cell carcinoma. The sample consisted of blood, taken from a patient whose treatment included radiotherapy and nephrectomy. For the CDR3, the DNA is TGTGCCAGCAGCCGTAACGGGTTACAAGAGACCCAGTACTTC. It yields the protein CASSRNGLQETQYF.